The 19 T cell receptor beta chains below all came from one sample that was sequenced in a study of T cells expressing NK-cell markers. TCRdb re-called the 5' RACE reads and catalogs CDR3 proteins one per entry, DNA excluded. The ten top clones account for more than 3.5%, within a sample of over 250,000 distinct CDR3 sequences. The sample taken for sequencing was blood T cells: a sorted CD56 or NKG2C T cell subset, CD4+ or CD8+ T cells, or bulk PBMC T cells (not recorded which). The receptors shown here come from a woman aged 18 to 75 in good health.

The V gene is TRBV7-9, the J gene TRBJ1-1; TCRdb lists TRBD1, though no DNA is available to test this call. This CDR3 has 13 residues. Germline V CDR1 and CDR2: SEHNR, FQNEAQ (reference sequence). CDR3 residues: CASSFRQVPEAFF.

The rearrangement uses TRBV29-1 and TRBJ2-7. The germline CDR1 and CDR2 sequences are SQVTM and ANQGSEA. The CDR3 extends over 13 amino acids. CDR3 in amino acids: CSVEGQSSYEQYF.

The CDR3 sequence: CASSMASGIAKNIQYF. This chain links TRBV19 with TRBJ2-4; the TCRdb call, TRBD2, lacks DNA for checking. The CDR3 has 16 residues. Germline-derived CDR1 and CDR2 are LNHDA and SQIVND (reference sequence).

CDR3 residues: CASTLDRGSNQPQHF. V gene TRBV12-3 or TRBV12-4 combines with J gene TRBJ1-5; TCRdb proposes TRBD1, but this gene call is untestable without DNA. The CDR3 runs 15 residues.

The chain uses TRBV20-1 and TRBJ2-3; the TCRdb D gene call, TRBD2, has no DNA to confirm it. The CDR3 loop spans 16 amino acids. Germline CDR1 and CDR2: DFQATT and SNEGSKA (reference sequence). CDR3 amino acids: CSARPGLAGEFDTQYF.

The genes are TRBV5-1 and TRBJ2-7; TCRdb gives TRBD2 as the D gene, but with no DNA this cannot be confirmed. CDR1 and CDR2 (germline): SGHRS, YFSETQ. The CDR3 spans 14 residues. CDR3 region: CASSLRGGSDEQYF.

V and J are TRBV5-4 and TRBJ1-2; TCRdb returns TRBD1, unconfirmable since there is no DNA. Germline V gene data show CDR1 as SGHNT and CDR2 as YYREEE (reference sequence). This CDR3 is 16 amino acids long. Here the CDR3 reads CASSSGMLGQGRGYTF.

J is TRBJ1-1 and V is TRBV5-1; the D call of TRBD1 rests on TCRdb alone, since no DNA is present to check it. This CDR3 contains 15 residues. Germline assignment: CDR1 SGHRS and CDR2 YFSETQ. CDR3: CASKPRGRENTEAFF.

The V and J genes are TRBV6-5 and TRBJ2-2. Germline CDR1 MNHEY, CDR2 SVGAGI. This CDR3 spans 16 amino acids. CDR3: CASSSPRDTNTGELFF.

The chain combines TRBV28 with TRBJ2-5; TCRdb proposes TRBD2, but this gene call is untestable without DNA. CDR1 is MDHEN and CDR2 is SYDVKM in the germline V gene. There are 16 residues in the CDR3. The CDR3 sequence is CASSLIEGLRQETQYF.

The chain has TRBV5-1 and TRBJ2-3. The CDR3 is 14 amino acids. Germline CDR1 reads SGHRS; CDR2 reads YFSETQ. The chain's CDR3 is CASSFSGVTDTQYF.

The chain uses TRBV18 and TRBJ2-3; lacking DNA, the TRBD2 call made by TCRdb goes unchecked. CDR1 is KGHSH and CDR2 is LQKENI in the germline V gene. The CDR3 spans 14 residues. The chain's CDR3 is CASSASRTADTQYF.

The rearrangement links TRBV7-9 to TRBJ2-5; TCRdb gives TRBD2 as the D gene, but with no DNA this cannot be confirmed. CDR1 and CDR2 from the germline V gene are SEHNR and FQNEAQ (reference sequence). The length of the CDR3 is 15 residues. The CDR3 spells CASSLAARGEETQYF.

V gene TRBV5-1 combines with J gene TRBJ2-5; TCRdb calls TRBD1, which cannot be checked without DNA. The CDR3 totals 15 residues. CDR1 and CDR2 (germline): SGHRS, YFSETQ. The CDR3 protein is CASSITGTTQETQYF.

The chain combines TRBV29-1 with TRBJ2-1; absent DNA, TCRdb's TRBD1 call cannot be checked. Germline V gives CDR1 SQVTM, CDR2 ANQGSEA. The CDR3 runs to 15 residues. The CDR3 protein is CSAGPRGSIYNEQFF.

V usage is TRBV7-2 and J usage is TRBJ1-1; with no DNA, the TCRdb D assignment of TRBD1 cannot be verified. Per the germline V gene, CDR1 is SGHTA and CDR2 is FQGNSA. CDR3 length: 12 amino acids. The CDR3 sequence is CASSLVGAGRFF. Combining the CDR3 with reference TRBV7-2 and TRBJ1-1 gives the whole variable domain GAGVSQSPSNKVTEKGKDVELRCDPISGHTALYWYRQSLGQGLEFLIYFQGNSAPDKSGLPSDRFSAERTGGSVSTLTIQRTQQEDSAVYLCASSLVGAGRFFGQGTRLTVV.

J is TRBJ2-2 and V is TRBV18; TCRdb outputs TRBD1, but without DNA this stays unchecked. The CDR3 has 15 residues. Germline CDR1 KGHSH, CDR2 LQKENI. This CDR3 reads CASSHGTSNTGELFF.

CDR3 region: CASSVASGAPNEQFF. The J gene is TRBJ2-1, the V gene TRBV9; TCRdb gives TRBD1 as the D gene, but with no DNA this cannot be confirmed. Germline CDR1 SGDLS, CDR2 YYNGEE. The CDR3 loop spans 15 amino acids.

The J gene is TRBJ1-4, the V gene TRBV6-2 or TRBV6-3. There are 13 residues in the CDR3. Germline loops: CDR1 MNHEY, CDR2 SVGEGT. CDR3: CASTGREGEKLFF.